Listed below are T cell receptor beta chains from one sample, sequenced in a study of a mutant IDH1 vaccine in newly diagnosed glioma. No antigen is known for these receptors. Data came from immunoSEQ multiplex PCR; TCRdb stores just in-frame clones and leaves some out. The table shows tens of thousands of clones, with 75% to 95% occurring only once. The input for sequencing was PBMCs, taken from a glioma patient whose treatment included an IDH1 peptide vaccine. These TCRs come from a woman aged 45 to 65 with glioma. The CDR3 runs from the conserved cysteine through the conserved F or W. D genes are given only for firm matches. Clone sizes are given selectively: once, few, many, or a class where the clone is expanded.

TRBJ2-3 TRBD1 - TRBV5-1 CASRVQGTGNTDTQYF TGCGCCAGCAGAGTCCAGGGGACAGGGAACACAGATACGCAGTATTTT
TRBJ1-1 TRBD1 - TRBV2 CASTRSVRQGGEAFF TGTGCCAGTACACGCAGCGTAAGACAGGGCGGTGAAGCTTTCTTT
TRBJ1-3 - - TRBV10-3 CAIIRDLSGNTIYF TGTGCCATCATTCGGGACCTCTCTGGAAACACCATATATTTT
TRBJ1-2 TRBD1 - TRBV6-4 CASSGGTGHNYGYTF TGTGCCAGCAGTGGCGGGACAGGCCATAACTATGGCTACACCTTC
TRBJ1-4 - - TRBV5-6 CASSLVRDLAVGKLFF TGTGCCAGCAGCTTGGTGAGGGACCTGGCGGTGGGAAAACTGTTTTTT
TRBJ2-1 TRBD2 - TRBV5-1 CASSLASGSYNEQFF TGCGCCAGCAGCTTGGCTAGCGGGAGTTACAATGAGCAGTTCTTC
TRBJ2-5 - - TRBV5-6 CASSLDSQETQYF TGTGCCAGCAGCTTGGACAGTCAAGAGACCCAGTACTTC
TRBJ1-4 - once TRBV28 CASSFQGWEKLFF TGTGCCAGCAGTTTCCAGGGTTGGGAAAAACTGTTTTTT
TRBJ2-1 TRBD1 - TRBV7-3 CASSPRPGTGSYNEQFF TGTGCCAGCAGCCCCCGCCCCGGGACAGGGTCCTACAATGAGCAGTTCTTC
TRBJ2-1 - once TRBV6-5 CASSSWAYNEQFF TGTGCCAGCAGTAGTTGGGCCTACAATGAGCAGTTCTTC
TRBJ2-4 - once TRBV21-1 CASSRGGGNIQYF TGTGCCAGCTCTCGCGGCGGAGGAAACATTCAGTACTTC
TRBJ2-3 - - TRBV9 CASSPEMGPQTGDTQYF TGTGCCAGCAGCCCAGAAATGGGCCCTCAGACTGGGGATACGCAGTATTTT
TRBJ2-3 - once TRBV27 CASSPVFAKGADTQYF TGTGCCAGCAGCCCCGTGTTTGCCAAAGGGGCAGATACGCAGTATTTT
TRBJ1-3 - - TRBV9 CASSPGGNTIYF TGTGCCAGCAGCCCTGGTGGAAACACCATATATTTT
TRBJ1-1 TRBD1 - TRBV10-3 CAISESRTGGTEAFF TGTGCCATCAGTGAAAGTAGGACAGGGGGCACTGAAGCTTTCTTT
TRBJ1-1 - - TRBV27 CASSYRENTEAFF TGTGCCAGCAGTTACAGGGAGAACACTGAAGCTTTCTTT
TRBJ2-1 - - TRBV7-8 CASSLYLAGNNEQFF TGTGCCAGCAGCTTATACCTGGCAGGGAACAATGAGCAGTTCTTC
TRBJ2-1 - once TRBV19 CASSIDISGQQFF TGTGCCAGTAGTATAGATATAAGCGGGCAGCAGTTCTTC
TRBJ2-7 - - TRBV5-1 CASSLISQTYEQYF TGCGCCAGCAGCTTAATTTCCCAGACCTACGAGCAGTACTTC
TRBJ1-1 - once TRBV30 CASRTDPEAFF TGTGCCTCGAGGACAGATCCTGAAGCTTTCTTT
TRBJ2-5 TRBD2 - TRBV10-1 CASSELAGGIETQYF TGCGCCAGCAGTGAGTTGGCGGGAGGTATAGAGACCCAGTACTTC
TRBJ1-4 TRBD1 - TRBV6-5 CASSLDRGLEKLFF TGTGCCAGCAGTCTCGACAGGGGGTTAGAAAAACTGTTTTTT